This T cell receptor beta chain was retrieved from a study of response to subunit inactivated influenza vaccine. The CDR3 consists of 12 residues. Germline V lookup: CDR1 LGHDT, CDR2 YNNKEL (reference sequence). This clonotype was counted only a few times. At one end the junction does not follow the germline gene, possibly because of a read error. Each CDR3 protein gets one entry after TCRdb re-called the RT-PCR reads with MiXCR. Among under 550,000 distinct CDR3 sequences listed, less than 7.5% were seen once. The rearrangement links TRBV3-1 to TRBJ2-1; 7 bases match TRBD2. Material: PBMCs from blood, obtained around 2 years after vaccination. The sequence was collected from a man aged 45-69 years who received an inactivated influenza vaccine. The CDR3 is CASSPPGELAIF. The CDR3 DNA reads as TGTGCCAGCAGCCCCCCTGGCGAACTAGCGATCTTC.